The text below deals with one T cell receptor (beta chain). What it recognizes is unknown. A clone one base away is much larger, so this may be a read error. The conserved final phenylalanine or tryptophan is absent from the CDR3, which likely points to a read error. The data derive from a study of human T cells and chemical hapten exposure. For the study at large: Patients' scalps got diphenylcyclopropenone weekly throughout the roughly 23-week study. Small differences in pooled library volume mainly drove the variation in TCR yields per sample. Study-level findings and limits: The donors suffered from alopecia, so their immune response may not match that of healthy people. Compared with pre-sensitization or healthy control sets, expanded TCRs clustered more.

V shed 2 bases, J shed 4 bases, and the junction held 6 bases outside the gene matches. Germline V gene data show CDR1 as SGHNT and CDR2 as YYREEE (reference sequence). CDR3 length: 15 residues. TCRdb redid the calling of the RACE reads with MiXCR, one entry per CDR3 protein. The sample includes 80,000 or so distinct CDR3 sequences, roughly 10% seen only once; the top ten take approximately 4.6%. The time point: patch test 1, 2 weeks after DPC sensitization. Documented treatment: therapeutic diphenylcyclopropenone sensitization with weekly scalp DPC. The sequence was obtained from a woman aged 45 to 65 with alopecia areata. Some clones in this sample may be carry-over from other donors' samples. The rearrangement joins TRBV5-4 to TRBJ2-4; TRBD1 aligns across 7 bases. Sequencing was performed on whole blood, taken in connection with sensitization to the hapten diphenylcyclopropenone (DPC). CDR3 sequence: CASSFPGQDKNIQYY. The CDR3, as DNA: TGTGCCAGCAGCTTTCCAGGACAGGATAAAAACATTCAGTACTAC.